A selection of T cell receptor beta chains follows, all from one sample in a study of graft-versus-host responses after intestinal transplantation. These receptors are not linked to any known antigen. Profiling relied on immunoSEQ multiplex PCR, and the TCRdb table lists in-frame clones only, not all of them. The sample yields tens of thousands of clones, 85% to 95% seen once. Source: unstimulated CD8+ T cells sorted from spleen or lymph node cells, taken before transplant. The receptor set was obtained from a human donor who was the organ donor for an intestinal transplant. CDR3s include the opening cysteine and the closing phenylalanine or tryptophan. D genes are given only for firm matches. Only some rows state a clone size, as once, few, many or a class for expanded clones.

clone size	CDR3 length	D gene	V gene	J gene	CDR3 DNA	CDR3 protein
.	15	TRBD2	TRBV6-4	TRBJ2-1	TGTGCCAGCAGTGACTCGACTAGCGGGGCCAATGAGCAGTTCTTC	CASSDSTSGANEQFF
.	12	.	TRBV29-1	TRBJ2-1	TGCAGCGTTCTCTACTCTAGCGATGAGCAGTTCTTC	CSVLYSSDEQFF
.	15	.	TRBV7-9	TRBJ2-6	TGTGCCAGCAGCTTGGACAACTCTGGGGCCAACGTCCTGACTTTC	CASSLDNSGANVLTF
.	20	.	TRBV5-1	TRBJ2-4	TGCGCCAGCAGCTTGTGGGGGGGGCCCCCCCATGATTTAGCCAAAAACATTCAGTACTTC	CASSLWGGPPHDLAKNIQYF
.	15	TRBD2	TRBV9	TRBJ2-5	TGTGCCAGCGGTGGGACTAGCGGGATCCGAGAGACCCAGTACTTC	CASGGTSGIRETQYF
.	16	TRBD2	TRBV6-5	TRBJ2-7	TGTGCCAGCAGTTACTCGTCCGGGACTAGATCTTACGAGCAGTACTTC	CASSYSSGTRSYEQYF
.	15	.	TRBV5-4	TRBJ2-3	TGTGCCAGCAGCCCTGGAGGCAGGGGTACAGATACGCAGTATTTT	CASSPGGRGTDTQYF
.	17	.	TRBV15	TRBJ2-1	TGTGCCACCAGCCGCAACGATGAGGACAGCACCTACAATGAGCAGTTCTTC	CATSRNDEDSTYNEQFF
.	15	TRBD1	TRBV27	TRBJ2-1	TGTGCCAACAGTTCCCTCGGGACAGCATACAATGAGCAGTTCTTC	CANSSLGTAYNEQFF
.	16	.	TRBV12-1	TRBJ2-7	TGTGCCAGCAGCTTTGTGACAGGGATCCTAAACTACGAGCAGTACTTC	CASSFVTGILNYEQYF
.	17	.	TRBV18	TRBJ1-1	TGTGCCAGCTCACCACGAAGCGACAGCCGTTTCGGCACTGAAGCTTTCTTT	CASSPRSDSRFGTEAFF
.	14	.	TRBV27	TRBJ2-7	TGTGCCAGCAGTTTAAGGGGCGGAGCCTACGAGCAGTACTTC	CASSLRGGAYEQYF
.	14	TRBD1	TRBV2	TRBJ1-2	TGTGCCAGCGACGAAGACAGGGCGGATTATGGCTACACCTTC	CASDEDRADYGYTF
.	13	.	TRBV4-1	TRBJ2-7	TGCGCCAGCAGCCTCGGGACTTCCTACGAGCAGCACTTC	CASSLGTSYEQHF
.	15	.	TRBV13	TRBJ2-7	TGTGCCAGCAGCTTAGGAGAGAAATCCTCCTACGAGCAGTACTTC	CASSLGEKSSYEQYF
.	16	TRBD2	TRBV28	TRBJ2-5	TGTGCCAGCATTGACTGGGCCGCGGGAGAGGCGGAGACCCAGTACTTC	CASIDWAAGEAETQYF
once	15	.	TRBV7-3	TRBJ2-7	TGTGCCAGCAGCCCCCAGGACGGACACTCCTACGAGCAGTACTTC	CASSPQDGHSYEQYF